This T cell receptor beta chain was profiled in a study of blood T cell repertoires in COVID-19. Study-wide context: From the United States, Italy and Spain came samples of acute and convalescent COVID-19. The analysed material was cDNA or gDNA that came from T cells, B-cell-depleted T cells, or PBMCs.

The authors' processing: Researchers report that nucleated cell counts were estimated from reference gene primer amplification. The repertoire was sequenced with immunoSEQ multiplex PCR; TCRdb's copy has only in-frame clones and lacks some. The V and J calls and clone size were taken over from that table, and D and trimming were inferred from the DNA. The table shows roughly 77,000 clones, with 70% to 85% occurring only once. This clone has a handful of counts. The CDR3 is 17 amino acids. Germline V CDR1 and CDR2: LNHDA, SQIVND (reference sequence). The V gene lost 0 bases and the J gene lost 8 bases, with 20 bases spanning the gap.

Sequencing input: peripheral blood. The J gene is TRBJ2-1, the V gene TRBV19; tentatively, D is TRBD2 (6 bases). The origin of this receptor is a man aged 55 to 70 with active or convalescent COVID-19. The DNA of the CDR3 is TGTGCCAGTAGTATAGAGGTTGGCGGGGCTAGTAGGGATGAGCAGTTCTTC. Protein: CASSIEVGGASRDEQFF.